These 20 T cell receptor beta chains came from one sample sequenced in a study of T cell changes during pregnancy in multiple sclerosis. Generated by immunoSEQ multiplex PCR, the TCRdb table keeps only in-frame clones and is missing some. Of about 36,000 clones listed, about 91% are singletons. The starting material was CD4+ T cells from peripheral blood mononuclear cells, obtained after pregnancy. These receptor sequences come from a female donor with multiple sclerosis, enrolled in a pregnancy study.

The chain carries TRBV27 and TRBJ2-7; the match to TRBD2 covers 11 bases. The CDR3 consists of 15 residues. The germline CDR1 and CDR2 sequences are MNHEY and SMNVEV (reference sequence). Trimming took 6 bases from V and 3 from J; bases not matched to a gene: 7. In DNA, the CDR3 is TGTGCCAGCAGACGCACTAGCGGGGGATACTACGAGCAGTACTTC. Translated, it gives CASRRTSGGYYEQYF.

The rearrangement joins TRBV19 to TRBJ1-1; TRBD1 agrees at 9 bases. The V and J ends lost 5 bases and 6 bases, in that order; junction bases with no gene match: 4. Germline V CDR1 and CDR2: LNHDA, SQIVND (reference sequence). This CDR3 has 13 amino acids. CDR3 nucleotide sequence: TGTGCCAGTAGTTCCCGACAGGGGGCTGAAGCTTTCTTT. It codes for CASSSRQGAEAFF.

The CDR3 protein is CASSLGGRYSGNTIYF. As DNA, the CDR3 is TGTGCCAGCAGCCTCGGGGGACGGTACTCTGGAAACACCATATATTTT. The V call is TRBV7-9, the J call TRBJ1-3; D is perhaps TRBD1 (5 bases). The CDR3 length is 16 residues. Per germline, CDR1 SEHNR and CDR2 FQNEAQ (reference sequence). Deletions cut 5 bases from V and 0 bases from J, with 14 bases between.

The chain has TRBV7-2 and TRBJ2-7, with D possibly matching TRBD2 (5 bases). From germline, CDR1 is SGHTA and CDR2 FQGNSA. The CDR3 extends over 14 amino acids. V dropped 8 bases and J dropped 3 bases, with 17 bases sitting between them. In DNA form, the CDR3 reads TGTGCCAGCGGACTCCCGGGAACACACTACGAGCAGTACTTC. Translating it yields CASGLPGTHYEQYF. The full variable domain, rest sourced from reference TRBV7-2 and TRBJ2-7, is GAGVSQSPSNKVTEKGKDVELRCDPISGHTALYWYRQSLGQGLEFLIYFQGNSAPDKSGLPSDRFSAERTGGSVSTLTIQRTQQEDSAVYLCASGLPGTHYEQYFGPGTRLTVT.

The rearrangement uses TRBV7-3 and TRBJ2-1; TRBD2 matches at 7 bases. This CDR3 comprises 15 residues. The V gene's germline CDR1 is SGHTA and CDR2 FQGTGA. Unmatched junction bases numbered 10, after V lost 0 bases and J lost 11 bases. The CDR3 nucleotides are TGTGCCAGCAGCTTAACGCGGGAGCAGAGCGATAAGCAGTTCTTC. Translated, it gives CASSLTREQSDKQFF.

The chain carries TRBV29-1 and TRBJ1-5; 8 bases align to TRBD1. The J segment lost 0 bases and the V segment lost 3 bases, leaving 10 bases of the junction unmatched. This CDR3 spans 17 amino acids. Germline V gene lookup returns CDR1 SQVTM and CDR2 ANQGSEA. In nucleotides, the CDR3 is TGCAGCGTTGACAGGGGGCCCTGGGGGTATAGCAATCAGCCCCAGCATTTT. It yields the protein CSVDRGPWGYSNQPQHF.

This rearrangement joins TRBV4-3 to TRBJ1-2; D gene ambiguous. CDR1 is LGHNA and CDR2 is YSLEER in the germline V gene. CDR3 size: 15 residues. Between the trimmed V and J ends, which lost 1 base and 4 bases, there was a span of 13 bases. The CDR3 spells CASSQVGRGSYGYTF. Here the CDR3 DNA reads TGCGCCAGCAGCCAAGTTGGACGAGGGTCCTATGGCTACACCTTC.

The chain has TRBV27 and TRBJ2-4; 9 bases match TRBD1. The junction had 3 bases not matched to a gene; V was cut back by 6 bases and J by 0 bases. The germline CDR1 and CDR2 sequences are MNHEY and SMNVEV (reference sequence). The CDR3 has 15 amino acids. CDR3 sequence: CASSGQGLAKNIQYF. The CDR3 DNA sequence: TGTGCCAGCAGCGGACAGGGGCTAGCCAAAAACATTCAGTACTTC.

The gene calls are TRBV7-2 and TRBJ2-7, with no clear D. Per germline, CDR1 SGHTA and CDR2 FQGNSA. The length of the CDR3 is 13 residues. The V end was cut by 2 bases, the J end by 3 bases, with 8 bases between. The CDR3 region is CASSLLGGYEQYF. The CDR3 DNA follows: TGTGCCAGCAGCTTACTAGGCGGCTACGAGCAGTACTTC.

This clone was seen once. The CDR3 nucleotides are TGTGCCAGCAGTTCTACAGGGGAGCAGCCCCAGCATTTT. It specifies CASSSTGEQPQHF. The genes are TRBV6-6 and TRBJ1-5; TRBD1 aligns across 7 bases. CDR3 size: 13 residues. Germline trimming cut 4 bases from V and 7 bases from J; bases unmatched to any gene: 4. Germline V CDR1 and CDR2: MNHNY, SVGAGI (reference sequence).

The chain joins TRBV19 to TRBJ1-2, with 7 bases fitting TRBD1. Germline V gene lookup returns CDR1 LNHDA and CDR2 SQIVND (reference sequence). J was trimmed by 4 bases and V by 0 bases; bases with no gene match: 2. This CDR3 has 14 amino acids. DNA for the CDR3: TGTGCCAGTAGTATAGAGGGACAGATCTATGGCTACACCTTC. Its translation is CASSIEGQIYGYTF.

The V and J genes are TRBV11-2 and TRBJ2-1, with 12 bases identical to TRBD1. The trim removed 1 base at V and 6 bases at J, leaving 10 bases unmatched. Germline V CDR1 and CDR2: SGHAT, FQNNGV. This CDR3 is built from 18 residues. The CDR3 region has the DNA TGTGCCAGCAGCTTAGTAGTGCGGGGACAGGGGGCAGGCAATGAGCAGTTCTTC. It is translated as CASSLVVRGQGAGNEQFF.

The rearrangement links TRBV4-1 to TRBJ1-1; 11 bases are a match to TRBD1. CDR1 and CDR2 (germline): MGHRA, YSYEKL. The length of the CDR3 is 15 residues. V was clipped by 5 bases and J by 3 bases; unmatched bases: 5. CDR3 residues: CASSTGQGGDTEAFF. CDR3 in DNA: TGCGCCAGCAGCACGGGACAGGGGGGGGACACTGAAGCTTTCTTT.

This clone was counted a few times. The genes are TRBV23-1 and TRBJ1-1; no clear D. TRBV23-1 is classed as an ORF, of uncertain function. V was clipped by 4 bases and J by 4 bases, with 13 bases between them. This CDR3 is built from 14 residues. As DNA, the CDR3 is TGCGCCAGCAGTCCCTATCGGTGGAGCACTGAAGCTTTCTTT. Translating it yields CASSPYRWSTEAFF.

This clone was counted once. The chain employs TRBV7-9 and TRBJ2-7, with D perhaps matching TRBD2 (6 bases). The CDR3 extends over 17 amino acids. V gave up 3 bases and J gave up 1 base, with 19 bases separating them. Germline lookup yields CDR1 SEHNR and CDR2 FQNEAQ (reference sequence). The CDR3 DNA follows: TGTGCCAGCAGCTTTCGGGACTCTGGGGTCCCATCCTACGAGCAGTACTTC. It codes for CASSFRDSGVPSYEQYF.

The CDR3 loop is CASSLRAGIYEQYF. CDR3 bases: TGTGCCAGTAGTTTACGAGCGGGCATCTACGAGCAGTACTTC. This rearrangement joins TRBV19 to TRBJ2-7; weak D call: TRBD2 (6 bases). The CDR3 loop spans 14 amino acids. Germline V gene sequence: CDR1 LNHDA, CDR2 SQIVND (reference sequence). Trimming cost V 5 bases and J 3 bases, with 14 bases left between them.

The chain links TRBV7-2 to TRBJ1-4; possibly TRBD1 for D (6 bases). V dropped 5 bases and J dropped 10 bases, with 17 bases sitting between them. The CDR3 has 14 residues. The V gene's germline CDR1 is SGHTA and CDR2 FQGNSA. The CDR3 is CASSLLRGEGKLFF. CDR3 DNA sequence: TGTGCCAGCAGCCTACTTAGGGGGGAGGGAAAACTGTTTTTT.

The V call is TRBV10-1, the J call TRBJ1-2; 7 bases are shared with TRBD1. The CDR3 is 14 amino acids. Trimming removed 4 bases from V and 4 bases from J; junction bases left unmatched: 6. From germline, CDR1 is WNHNN and CDR2 SYGVQD (reference sequence). The CDR3, as DNA: TGCGCCAGCAGTGTAAACCGGGACAGCTATGGCTACACCTTC. Translation gives CASSVNRDSYGYTF.

V and J are TRBV4-2 and TRBJ2-5; maybe TRBD2 (5 bases). The V end was cut by 4 bases, the J end by 9 bases, with 21 bases between. Germline-derived CDR1 and CDR2 are LGHNA and YNFKEQ. CDR3 length: 15 residues. CDR3 nucleotides: TGTGCCAGCAGCCCCCATCCCGGGGAACTAACGGCCCAGTACTTC. Translation: CASSPHPGELTAQYF.

The chain is built from TRBV5-1 and TRBJ1-4, with D possibly being TRBD1 (6 bases). The CDR3 is 17 residues long. V was pared by 0 bases and J by 2 bases, with 14 bases between. Germline V CDR1 and CDR2: SGHRS, YFSETQ. The chain's CDR3 is CASSLGGQGPTNEKLFF. For the CDR3, the DNA is TGCGCCAGCAGCTTGGGGGGGCAGGGACCGACTAATGAAAAACTGTTTTTT.